Here is one T cell receptor beta chain with its context. Its specificity is not known. Having been cultured for about 10 days, the cells underwent CD4+ T cell isolation. The record originates from a study of vaccination effects on CD4 cells after COVID-19. CDR1 and CDR2 (germline): SGHRS, YFSETQ. The V segment lost 1 base and the J segment 6 bases; nucleotides outside the gene matches: 12. CDR3 size: 17 residues. The repertoire was sequenced with immunoSEQ multiplex PCR; TCRdb's copy has only in-frame clones and lacks some. In the table there are fewer than 35,000 clones, approximately 63% of which are singletons.

This chain uses TRBV5-1 with TRBJ2-3; 9 bases agree with TRBD2. Sequencing used CD4+ T cells from PBMCs cultured without peptide, obtained before COVID-19 vaccination. This TCR was sampled from a human donor who received a COVID-19 vaccine. The CDR3 loop is CASSLSGGRGNRDTQYF. The DNA for the CDR3 is TGCGCCAGCAGCTTGTCGGGCGGGAGGGGCAATCGGGATACGCAGTATTTT.